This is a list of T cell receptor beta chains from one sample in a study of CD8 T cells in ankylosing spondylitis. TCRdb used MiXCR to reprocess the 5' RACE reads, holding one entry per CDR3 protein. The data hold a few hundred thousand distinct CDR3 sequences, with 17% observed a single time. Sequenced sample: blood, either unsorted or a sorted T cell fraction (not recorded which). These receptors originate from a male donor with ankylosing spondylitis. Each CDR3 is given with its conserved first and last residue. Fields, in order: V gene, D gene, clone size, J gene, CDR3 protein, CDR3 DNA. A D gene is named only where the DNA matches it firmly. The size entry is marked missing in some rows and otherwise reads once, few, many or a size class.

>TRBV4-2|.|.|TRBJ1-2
CASSQDGDVGDYGYTF
TGTGCCAGCAGCCAAGACGGGGACGTCGGTGACTATGGCTACACCTTC
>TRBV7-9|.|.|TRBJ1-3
CASSPWTDTSGNTIYF
TGTGCCAGCAGCCCCTGGACCGACACCTCTGGAAACACCATATATTTT
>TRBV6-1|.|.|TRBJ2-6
CASSDLSSGANVLTF
TGTGCCAGCAGTGATCTGTCTTCTGGGGCCAACGTCCTGACTTTC
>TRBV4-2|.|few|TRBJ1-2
CASSQGPDPSGYTF
TGTGCCAGCAGCCAAGGTCCGGACCCATCCGGCTACACCTTC
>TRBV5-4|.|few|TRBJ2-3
CASTLDGYPTDTQYF
TGTGCCAGCACCCTGGACGGATACCCCACAGATACGCAGTATTTT
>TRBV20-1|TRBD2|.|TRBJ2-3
CSTLAGGAPDTQYF
TGCAGTACTCTAGCGGGGGGGGCTCCAGATACGCAGTATTTT
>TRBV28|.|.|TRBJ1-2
CASSKGGQFYGYTF
TGTGCCAGCAGTAAAGGGGGACAATTTTATGGCTACACCTTC
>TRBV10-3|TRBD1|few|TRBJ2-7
CATGTASYEQYF
TGTGCCACCGGGACAGCGAGCTACGAGCAGTACTTC
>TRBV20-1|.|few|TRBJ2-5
CSPQESDTGRETQYF
TGCAGTCCTCAAGAGTCGGACACGGGACGCGAGACCCAGTACTTC
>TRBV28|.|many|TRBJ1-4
CASSFSILRGQFNEKLFF
TGTGCCAGCAGTTTTTCCATCCTCCGGGGGCAGTTTAATGAAAAACTGTTTTTT
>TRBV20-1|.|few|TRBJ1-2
CSAKYNRDYGYTF
TGCAGTGCTAAATACAACCGGGACTATGGCTACACCTTC
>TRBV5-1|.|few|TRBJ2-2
CASSLQGSRTGELFF
TGCGCCAGCAGCTTACAGGGCTCGAGAACCGGGGAGCTGTTTTTT
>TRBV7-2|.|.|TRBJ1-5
CASSLVAEGSQPQHF
TGTGCCAGCAGCTTAGTGGCAGAAGGGAGTCAGCCCCAGCATTTT
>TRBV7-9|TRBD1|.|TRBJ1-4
CASNPGQGDEKLFF
TGTGCCAGCAACCCCGGACAGGGGGACGAAAAACTGTTTTTT
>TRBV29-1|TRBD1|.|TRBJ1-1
CSVYRGRVTEAFF
TGCAGCGTGTACAGGGGGCGCGTGACTGAAGCTTTCTTT
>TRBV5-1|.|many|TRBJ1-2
CASSLGDTASYGYTF
TGCGCCAGCAGCTTGGGGGACACCGCGAGCTATGGCTACACCTTC
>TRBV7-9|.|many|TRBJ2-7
CASSLGASPPYEQYF
TGTGCCAGCAGCTTGGGAGCATCTCCGCCCTACGAGCAGTACTTC
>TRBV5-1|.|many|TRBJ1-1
CASSPGQGMNTEAFF
TGCGCCAGCAGCCCCGGCCAGGGGATGAACACTGAAGCTTTCTTT
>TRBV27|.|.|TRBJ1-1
CASSPPRNEGTEAFF
TGTGCCAGCAGTCCCCCCCGAAACGAGGGCACTGAAGCTTTCTTT
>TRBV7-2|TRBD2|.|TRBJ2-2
CANVGGVTGELFF
TGTGCCAACGTGGGGGGGGTCACCGGGGAGCTGTTTTTT
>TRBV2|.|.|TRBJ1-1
CASSEDMGRNTEAFF
TGTGCCAGCAGTGAAGATATGGGGCGGAACACTGAAGCTTTCTTT
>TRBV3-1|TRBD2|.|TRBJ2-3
CASSQGRGGDTQYF
TGTGCCAGCAGCCAAGGGCGGGGGGGAGATACGCAGTATTTT
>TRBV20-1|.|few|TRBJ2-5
CSATTGGGQETQYF
TGCAGTGCCACGACGGGGGGCGGTCAAGAGACCCAGTACTTC
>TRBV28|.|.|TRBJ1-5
CASSLSFRGDQPQHF
TGTGCCAGCAGTTTAAGCTTCAGGGGAGATCAGCCCCAGCATTTT
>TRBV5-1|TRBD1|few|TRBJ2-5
CASSRGTGGEETQYF
TGCGCCAGCAGCCGCGGGACAGGGGGCGAGGAGACCCAGTACTTC
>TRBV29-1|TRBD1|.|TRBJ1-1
CSVMGQQNTEAFF
TGCAGCGTTATGGGACAGCAGAACACTGAAGCTTTCTTT
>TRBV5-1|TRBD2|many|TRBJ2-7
CASSLAGGEYEQYF
TGCGCCAGCAGCTTAGCGGGAGGAGAATACGAGCAGTACTTC
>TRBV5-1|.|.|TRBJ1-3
CASSSVSSGGNTIYF
TGCGCCAGCAGCTCCGTGTCGTCGGGTGGAAACACCATATATTTT
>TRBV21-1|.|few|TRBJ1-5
CASSTFPRGTGGADGNQPQHF
TGTGCCAGCAGCACCTTCCCACGGGGGACAGGCGGTGCTGATGGCAATCAGCCCCAGCATTTT
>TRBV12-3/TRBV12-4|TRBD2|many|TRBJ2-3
CATRGVTDTQYF
TGTGCCACCCGGGGGGTAACAGATACGCAGTATTTT
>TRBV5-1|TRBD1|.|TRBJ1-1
CASRLGTGVGTEAFF
TGCGCCAGCAGGCTGGGGACAGGGGTTGGGACTGAAGCTTTCTTT
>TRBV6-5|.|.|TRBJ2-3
CASSYSKGRTQYF
TGTGCCAGCAGTTACTCAAAGGGGCGCACGCAGTATTTT
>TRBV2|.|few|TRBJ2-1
CASSEEGRVYNEQFF
TGTGCCAGCAGTGAAGAAGGCAGGGTGTACAATGAGCAGTTCTTC
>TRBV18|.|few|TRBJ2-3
CASSPNRPGTDTQYF
TGTGCCAGCTCACCAAATCGCCCCGGCACAGATACGCAGTATTTT
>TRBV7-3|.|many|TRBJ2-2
CASSSLPLNTGELFF
TGTGCCAGCAGCTCCCTTCCCCTAAACACCGGGGAGCTGTTTTTT
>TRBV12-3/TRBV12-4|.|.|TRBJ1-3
CATTTADKGENTIYF
TGTGCCACCACTACGGCGGATAAGGGGGAAAACACCATATATTTT
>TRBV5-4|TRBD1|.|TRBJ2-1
CASSTRQGLSSYNEQFF
TGTGCCAGCAGCACCCGACAGGGTTTAAGCTCCTACAATGAGCAGTTCTTC
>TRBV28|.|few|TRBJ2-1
CASRGGGGPSSYNEQFF
TGTGCCAGCAGGGGAGGGGGGGGACCAAGCTCCTACAATGAGCAGTTCTTC
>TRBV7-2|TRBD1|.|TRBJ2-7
CASSFDRVYEQYF
TGTGCCAGCAGCTTTGACAGGGTGTACGAGCAGTACTTC
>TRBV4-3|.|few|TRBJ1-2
CASSQSTGSYGYTF
TGCGCCAGCAGCCAATCAACAGGGAGCTATGGCTACACCTTC
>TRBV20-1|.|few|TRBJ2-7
CSARVPASYEQYF
TGCAGTGCTAGAGTGCCAGCGAGCTACGAGCAGTACTTC
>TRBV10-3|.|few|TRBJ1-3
CAISEIPLGSGNTIYF
TGTGCCATCAGTGAAATCCCATTGGGATCTGGAAACACCATATATTTT
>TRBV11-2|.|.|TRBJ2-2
CASSFAGLRGGELFF
TGTGCCAGCAGCTTCGCCGGGCTCCGGGGCGGGGAGCTGTTTTTT
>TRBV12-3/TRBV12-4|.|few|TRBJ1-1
CASSPGEGGAFF
TGTGCCAGCAGTCCAGGGGAGGGGGGAGCTTTCTTT
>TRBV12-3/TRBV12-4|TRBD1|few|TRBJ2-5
CASSPKGQVTQETQYF
TGTGCCAGCAGCCCCAAGGGACAGGTCACCCAAGAGACCCAGTACTTC
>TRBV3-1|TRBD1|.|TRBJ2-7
CASSQRTGRREQYF
TGTGCCAGCAGCCAAAGGACAGGGAGGCGCGAGCAGTACTTC
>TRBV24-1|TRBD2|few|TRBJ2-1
CAVQSSGPEQFF
TGTGCCGTTCAATCTAGCGGGCCCGAGCAGTTCTTC
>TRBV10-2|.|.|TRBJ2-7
CASLPPAGLNAYEQYF
TGCGCCAGCCTACCTCCCGCAGGGCTTAACGCCTACGAGCAGTACTTC
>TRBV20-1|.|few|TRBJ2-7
CSALREVGPYEQYF
TGCAGTGCTCTCAGGGAAGTGGGGCCCTACGAGCAGTACTTC
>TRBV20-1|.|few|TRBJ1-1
CSARAGAGEAFF
TGCAGTGCTAGAGCGGGGGCTGGTGAAGCTTTCTTT
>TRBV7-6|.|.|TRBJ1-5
CASGIIGQPQHF
TGTGCCAGCGGCATAATTGGGCAGCCCCAGCATTTT
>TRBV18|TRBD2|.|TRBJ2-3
CASSQRLAGVTDTQYF
TGTGCCAGCTCACAACGACTAGCGGGGGTCACAGATACGCAGTATTTT
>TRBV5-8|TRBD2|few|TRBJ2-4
CASSLAVGLARNIQYF
TGTGCCAGCAGCTTGGCCGTGGGACTAGCAAGAAACATTCAGTACTTC
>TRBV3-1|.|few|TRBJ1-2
CASSPEPWKDGYTF
TGTGCCAGCAGCCCCGAGCCATGGAAGGATGGCTACACCTTC
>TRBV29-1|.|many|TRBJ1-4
CSVGGQGNEKLFF
TGCAGCGTCGGGGGGCAGGGGAATGAAAAACTGTTTTTT
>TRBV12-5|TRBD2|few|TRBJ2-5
CASGSGTSGQETQYF
TGTGCTAGTGGCTCCGGGACTAGCGGGCAAGAGACCCAGTACTTC
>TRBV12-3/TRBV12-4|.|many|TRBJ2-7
CASSFGGSNEQYF
TGTGCCAGCAGTTTTGGAGGGTCCAACGAGCAGTACTTC
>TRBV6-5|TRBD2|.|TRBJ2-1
CASSTSGGIYNEQFF
TGTGCCAGCAGTACTAGCGGGGGGATCTACAATGAGCAGTTCTTC
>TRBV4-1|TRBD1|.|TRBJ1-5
CASSQEMTGGASISNQPQHF
TGCGCCAGCAGCCAAGAAATGACAGGGGGCGCTTCGATTAGCAATCAGCCCCAGCATTTT
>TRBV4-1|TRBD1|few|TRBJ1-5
CASSLGTGNPPQPQHF
TGCGCCAGCAGCCTGGGGACAGGGAACCCTCCTCAGCCCCAGCATTTT